This T cell receptor beta chain appears in the sequencing data of a study of T cells after yellow fever vaccination. Trimming cost V 5 bases and J 2 bases; bases outside gene matches: 6. The CDR3 runs 16 residues. One entry per CDR3 protein, called by TCRdb with MiXCR from the 5' RACE reads. The sample carries 90,000 to 150,000 distinct CDR3 sequences, 7.2% recorded once. In its sample, this clonotype was seen a few times. This specimen consisted of CD4+ T cells sorted from PBMCs, obtained around 45 days after the first yellow fever vaccination. This receptor was taken from a man between 18 and 35 years old who received the YFV17D yellow fever vaccine. The V call is TRBV12-3 or TRBV12-4, the J call TRBJ2-1, with 10 bases aligning to TRBD2. This chain's CDR3 is CASSRGSGGAYNEQFF. CDR3 coding DNA: TGTGCCAGCAGTCGAGGGAGCGGGGGGGCCTACAATGAGCAGTTCTTC.